These 27 T cell receptor beta chains share one sample of origin, sequenced in a study of molecular identifiers for immune sequencing clone quantification. Each CDR3 protein gets one entry after TCRdb re-called the PCR reads with MiXCR. The repertoire has tens of thousands of distinct CDR3 sequences, 25% of them found once; the top ten carry 1.9%. The specimen was naive CD8+ T cells from blood, with Jurkat cell RNA spiked in. Subset described: FACS-sorted CD8+CD4-CCR7+CD45RA+ naive T cells. The receptors were gathered from a human donor in good health. Some libraries in this study had Jurkat cell RNA spiked in.

With regard to this clonotype: A junction end diverges from the germline sequence, so it may reflect a read error. CDR3 sequence: CASSWGGLNGQFF. In DNA form, the CDR3 reads TGTGCCAGCAGTTGGGGGGGGTTGAATGGGCAGTTCTTC. J is TRBJ2-1 and V is TRBV12-3 or TRBV12-4, with 7 positions matching TRBD2. This CDR3 is 13 amino acids long.

At least ten counts were recorded for this clonotype. The chain combines TRBV6-2 or TRBV6-3 with TRBJ2-7, with 7 bases aligning to TRBD2. CDR1 MNHEY and CDR2 SVGEGT come from the germline V gene. The trim removed 5 bases at V and 3 bases at J, leaving 10 bases unmatched. The CDR3 runs 15 residues. CDR3 nucleotides: TGTGCCAGCAGTGAAACCGGGACGGGGGGCTACGAGCAGTACTTC. As protein: CASSETGTGGYEQYF.

To note about this clonotype: This may stem from a read error, because a much larger clone lies one nucleotide away. This rearrangement joins TRBV6-1 to TRBJ1-1; TRBD1 aligns across 9 bases. This CDR3 spans 14 amino acids. Per germline, CDR1 MNHNS and CDR2 SASEGT. The chain's CDR3 is CASSDRGPNAEAFF. In DNA form, the CDR3 reads TGTGCCAGCTCGGACAGGGGACCGAACGCTGAAGCTTTCTTT.

The rearrangement uses TRBV27 and TRBJ2-7; 10 nucleotides line up with TRBD1. The CDR3 totals 14 residues. V lost 9 bases to trimming and J lost 3 bases; unmatched junction nucleotides: 8. From germline, CDR1 is MNHEY and CDR2 SMNVEV (reference sequence). CDR3 sequence: CASTYRTGGYEQYF. The CDR3 bases are TGTGCCAGTACGTACCGGACAGGGGGCTACGAGCAGTACTTC.

In this sample, this clonotype turned up a few times. The chain employs TRBV20-1 and TRBJ2-3; 7 nucleotides match TRBD2. Germline trimming cut 0 bases from V and 0 bases from J; bases unmatched to any gene: 3. This CDR3 contains 15 residues. Germline V lookup: CDR1 DFQATT, CDR2 SNEGSKA (reference sequence). The CDR3 DNA follows: TGCAGTGCTAGAGATAGCGGGCTTAGCACAGATACGCAGTATTTT. Its translation: CSARDSGLSTDTQYF.

This clonotype was detected a few times. Given a much more abundant clone one base away, this may be a read error. The chain is built from TRBV5-1 and TRBJ2-5; D may be TRBD2 (5 bases). This CDR3 is 15 amino acids long. From germline, CDR1 is SGHRS and CDR2 YFSETQ. CDR3 coding DNA: TGCGCCGGCAGCTTGTTTGGAGCGCGGGAAGAGACCCAGTACTTC. This translates into CAGSLFGAREETQYF.

This clonotype was seen a handful of times. The chain uses TRBV7-9 and TRBJ2-4; possibly TRBD2 for D (5 bases). The CDR3 is made up of 13 amino acids. Per the germline V gene, CDR1 is SEHNR and CDR2 is FQNEAQ (reference sequence). Trimming removed 1 base from V and 8 bases from J, with 9 bases in between. CDR3 residues: CASSLGGEDIQYF. The CDR3 DNA follows: TGTGCCAGCAGCTTAGGGGGAGAGGACATTCAGTACTTC. The full variable domain, rest sourced from reference TRBV7-9 and TRBJ2-4, is DTGVSQNPRHKITKRGQNVTFRCDPISEHNRLYWYRQTLGQGPEFLTYFQNEAQLEKSRLLSDRFSAERPKGSFSTLEIQRTEQGDSAMYLCASSLGGEDIQYFGAGTRLSVL.

This clonotype was counted many times. This sequence joins TRBV11-2 and TRBJ2-2, with TRBD2 matching over 12 bases. The CDR3 runs 14 residues. The germline gives CDR1 SGHAT, CDR2 FQNNGV. The junction had 4 bases not matched to a gene; V was cut back by 8 bases and J by 6 bases. CDR3 in DNA: TGTGCCAGCCCTAGCGGGGGGGCCTCCGGGGAGCTGTTTTTT. Translated: CASPSGGASGELFF.

This clonotype was seen repeatedly, ten times or more. The rearrangement joins TRBV28 to TRBJ2-7; no clear D gene. Germline V gene data show CDR1 as MDHEN and CDR2 as SYDVKM. V was pared by 5 bases and J by 3 bases, with 8 bases between. CDR3 length equals 12 residues. CDR3 sequence (DNA): TGTGCCAGCAGTGCTGAATTCTACGAGCAGTACTTC. Translated, it gives CASSAEFYEQYF. Complete variable domain (other parts from reference TRBV28 and TRBJ2-7): DVKVTQSSRYLVKRTGEKVFLECVQDMDHENMFWYRQDPGLGLRLIYFSYDVKMKEKGDIPEGYSVSREKKERFSLILESASTNQTSMYLCASSAEFYEQYFGPGTRLTVT.

This clonotype was detected many times. The chain links TRBV6-5 to TRBJ1-1; D gene unclear. The CDR3 consists of 13 residues. The germline V gene has CDR1 MNHEY and CDR2 SVGAGI. The V end was cut by 8 bases, the J end by 4 bases, with 14 bases between. The CDR3 region is CASGPTDSTEAFF. CDR3 bases: TGTGCCAGCGGCCCGACGGATAGCACTGAAGCTTTCTTT.

About this clonotype: A read error is possible here, since a much larger clone lies one base away. The rearrangement uses TRBV20-1 and TRBJ1-5; TRBD1 is a possible D gene (6 bases). The germline gives CDR1 DFQATT, CDR2 SNEGSKA (reference sequence). CDR3 length: 13 amino acids. The CDR3, as DNA: TGCAATGCTAGCAGGACAGTGAATCAGCCCCAGCATTTT. Protein product: CNASRTVNQPQHF.

This clonotype was detected many times. The V gene is TRBV6-1, the J gene TRBJ2-3; D possibly corresponds to TRBD1 (5 bases). V shed 1 base and J shed 0 bases, with 8 bases lying between them. The germline CDR1 and CDR2 sequences are MNHNS and SASEGT. This CDR3 is built from 15 residues. The CDR3 spells CASSEVGASTDTQYF. The CDR3 nucleotides are TGTGCCAGCAGTGAAGTAGGGGCTAGCACAGATACGCAGTATTTT.

As regards this clonotype: A much larger clone differs from this one at a single base, so this may be a read error. J is TRBJ2-3 and V is TRBV29-1, with a weak D call TRBD2 (5 bases). The CDR3 has 18 amino acids. CDR1 is SQVTM and CDR2 is ANQGSEA in the germline V gene. The CDR3 loop reads CSVEDAAYINPRGDAQYF. DNA of the CDR3: TGCAGCGTTGAAGACGCGGCGTACATAAACCCACGGGGAGATGCGCAGTATTTT.

This clonotype was found many times. The CDR3 DNA sequence: TGTGCCAGCAGCTTAGCGGACACCTACGTAAAGGATGGCTACACCTTC. Protein product: CASSLADTYVKDGYTF. The chain joins TRBV7-9 to TRBJ1-2; a possible D gene is TRBD1 (5 bases). The germline gives CDR1 SEHNR, CDR2 FQNEAQ (reference sequence). There are 16 residues in the CDR3. Trimming pared 0 bases from V and 6 bases from J, leaving 17 bases between.

This clonotype was counted many times. The chain recombines TRBV20-1 with TRBJ2-7; 9 bases are shared with TRBD1. The germline V gene has CDR1 DFQATT and CDR2 SNEGSKA (reference sequence). Trimming took 6 bases from V and 5 from J; bases not matched to a gene: 11. CDR3 size: 14 residues. CDR3 sequence reads: CSAKDRDRVHEQYF. In nucleotides, the CDR3 is TGCAGTGCCAAAGACCGGGACAGGGTCCACGAGCAGTACTTC.

This clonotype occurred many times. The CDR3 DNA follows: TGTGCCAGCAGCTTAGCCATAGGGACGCCTCAAGAGACCCAGTACTTC. This gives the protein CASSLAIGTPQETQYF. V is TRBV7-9 and J is TRBJ2-5, with D perhaps given as TRBD1 or TRBD2 (5 bases each). From germline, CDR1 is SEHNR and CDR2 FQNEAQ (reference sequence). The V gene lost 0 bases and the J gene lost 2 bases, with 13 bases spanning the gap. The CDR3 totals 16 residues.

This clonotype was counted ten times or more. CDR3 nucleotide sequence: TGTGCCAGCAGTTCCATGGGAAGGGCCTACGAGCAGTACTTC. This codes for CASSSMGRAYEQYF. This sequence joins TRBV7-2 and TRBJ2-7; D remains ambiguous. CDR3 length equals 14 residues. Germline V gives CDR1 SGHTA, CDR2 FQGNSA. Trimming took 6 bases from V and 2 from J, leaving 14 bases between them.

This clonotype showed up just a few times. This rearrangement joins TRBV28 to TRBJ1-1, with no clear D. Trimming shortened V by 5 bases and J by 0 bases, and 16 bases separated the two germline ends. Germline CDR1 and CDR2: MDHEN and SYDVKM. This CDR3 has 16 amino acids. The CDR3 sequence is CASSLASFVMNTEAFF. For the CDR3, the DNA is TGTGCCAGCAGTCTAGCTTCCTTCGTCATGAACACTGAAGCTTTCTTT.

There are many counts of this clonotype. The V and J genes are TRBV9 and TRBJ2-3; no clear D gene. The CDR3 is 13 amino acids. Between the trimmed V and J ends, which lost 3 bases and 3 bases, there was a span of 8 bases. In germline, CDR1 is SGDLS, CDR2 YYNGEE. CDR3 in amino acids: CASSGSHTDTQYF. CDR3 DNA sequence: TGTGCCAGCAGCGGTAGCCATACAGATACGCAGTATTTT.

This clonotype has a count of ten or more. The CDR3 region has the DNA TGTGCCAGCAGCTTTGATAGCGGGAGGAGTTCTTACGAGCAGTACTTC. This encodes CASSFDSGRSSYEQYF. The rearrangement uses TRBV7-2 and TRBJ2-7; TRBD2 matches at 10 bases. Looked up from germline, CDR1 is SGHTA and CDR2 is FQGNSA. The CDR3 covers 16 residues. Trimming removed 3 bases from V and 4 bases from J; junction bases left unmatched: 9.

This clonotype showed up many times. Germline and junction disagree at one end, which may indicate a read error. The chain uses TRBV13 and TRBJ2-7; D gene ambiguous. Germline V gene data show CDR1 as PRHDT and CDR2 as FYEKMQ (reference sequence). The CDR3 consists of 12 residues. This chain's CDR3 is CASSFSSADTCF. CDR3 DNA: TGTGCCAGCAGCTTCTCCTCCGCCGATACGTGCTTC.

This clonotype was counted at least ten times. The J gene is TRBJ2-7, the V gene TRBV12-3 or TRBV12-4; no reliable D call. The V and J ends lost 2 bases and 7 bases respectively, with 12 bases between them. The length of the CDR3 is 13 residues. CDR3 region: CASSLTSPREQYF. The DNA for the CDR3 is TGTGCCAGCAGTTTAACTTCACCCCGGGAGCAGTACTTC.

This chain links TRBV6-6 with TRBJ2-7; possibly TRBD2 for D (6 bases). Trimming removed 8 bases at V and 6 bases at J, with 11 bases between. In germline, CDR1 is MNHNY, CDR2 SVGAGI (reference sequence). This CDR3 is built from 11 residues. CDR3: CASELGGEQYF. The CDR3 DNA reads as TGTGCCAGCGAGCTCGGGGGCGAGCAGTACTTC.

Ten or more counts support this clonotype. This chain connects TRBV6-6 to TRBJ1-2; a possible D gene is TRBD1 (5 bases). Germline CDR1 is MNHNY and CDR2 is SVGAGI (reference sequence). The CDR3 extends over 16 amino acids. Trimming stripped 7 bases from V and 4 bases from J, with 22 bases between. CDR3 sequence (DNA): TGTGCCAGCACTCGGGACTTATCGGTGCAGGCCTATGGCTACACCTTC. Its translation is CASTRDLSVQAYGYTF.

This clonotype came up many times. The V call is TRBV7-9, the J call TRBJ1-1; 7 bases map to TRBD1. Germline CDR1 reads SEHNR; CDR2 reads FQNEAQ (reference sequence). V lost 0 bases, J lost 9 bases, and 4 bases stayed unmatched. The CDR3 consists of 13 residues. The chain's CDR3 is CASSLAGTEQAFF. Here the CDR3 DNA reads TGTGCCAGCAGCTTAGCCGGGACAGAGCAAGCTTTCTTT.

The chain is built from TRBV7-6 and TRBJ2-1; TRBD2 aligns across 10 bases. V dropped 10 bases and J dropped 9; count of bases not matched to a gene: 15. Germline V lookup: CDR1 SGHVS, CDR2 FNYEAQ. The CDR3 loop spans 15 amino acids. CDR3 nucleotides: TGTGCCACCAACCGCCTCACTAGCGGGAAGAGTGAGCAGTTCTTC. Translation gives CATNRLTSGKSEQFF.

This clonotype appeared many times. The rearrangement links TRBV29-1 to TRBJ2-3; 10 nucleotides agree with TRBD2. V lost 2 bases and J lost 4; bases outside the gene matches: 12. The CDR3 is made up of 17 amino acids. CDR1 and CDR2 from the germline V gene are SQVTM and ANQGSEA. Here the CDR3 DNA reads TGCAGCGTTGAAAGGGTAGCGGGAGGCTCCTTCCCAGATACGCAGTATTTT. This codes for CSVERVAGGSFPDTQYF.